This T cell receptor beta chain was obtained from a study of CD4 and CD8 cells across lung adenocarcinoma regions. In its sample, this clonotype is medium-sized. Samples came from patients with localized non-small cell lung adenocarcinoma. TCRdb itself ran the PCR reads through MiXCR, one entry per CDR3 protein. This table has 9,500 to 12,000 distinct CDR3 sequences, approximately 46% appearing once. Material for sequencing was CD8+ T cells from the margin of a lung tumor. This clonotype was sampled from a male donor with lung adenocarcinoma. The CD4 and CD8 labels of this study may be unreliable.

CDR3: CASSYSGAQETQYF. CDR3 in DNA: TGTGCCAGCAGTTACTCGGGGGCCCAAGAGACCCAGTACTTC. The V call is TRBV6-5, the J call TRBJ2-5, with D possibly being TRBD1 (6 bases). Between the trimmed V and J ends, which lost 0 bases and 1 base, there was a span of 6 bases. The germline V gene has CDR1 MNHEY and CDR2 SVGAGI. This CDR3 contains 14 residues.